Listed below are T cell receptor beta chains from one sample, sequenced in a study of OX40 agonist ivuxolimab in advanced cancers. The data were produced by immunoSEQ multiplex PCR, yet TCRdb's version contains in-frame clones alone and is incomplete. The table lists more than 40,000 clones, over 75% of them singletons. The specimen was CD4+ or CD8+ T cells sorted from blood, collected in a trial of the OX40 agonist ivuxolimab. Receptor source: an adult with an advanced solid tumor such as melanoma, head and neck, liver or kidney cancer. The CDR3 runs from the conserved cysteine through the conserved F or W. The order of the fields is CDR3 length, V gene, J gene, CDR3 protein.

CDR3 length: 17; V gene: TRBV9; J gene: TRBJ2-3; CDR3 protein: CASSVTSGGSNADTQYF
CDR3 length: 12; V gene: TRBV28; J gene: TRBJ1-4; CDR3 protein: CASSLSHEKLFF
CDR3 length: 12; V gene: TRBV29-1; J gene: TRBJ1-1; CDR3 protein: CSVEPQGAEAFF
CDR3 length: 17; V gene: TRBV2; J gene: TRBJ1-1; CDR3 protein: CASSERGLAGLNTEAFF
CDR3 length: 17; V gene: TRBV7-9; J gene: TRBJ1-1; CDR3 protein: CASSSTRTGIWNTEAFF
CDR3 length: 12; V gene: TRBV5-1; J gene: TRBJ2-5; CDR3 protein: CASRQQQETQYF
CDR3 length: 13; V gene: TRBV7-2; J gene: TRBJ2-5; CDR3 protein: CASSGSGQETQYF
CDR3 length: 14; V gene: TRBV6-1; J gene: TRBJ1-6; CDR3 protein: CASRWDQRNSPLHF
CDR3 length: 12; V gene: TRBV7-9; J gene: TRBJ1-5; CDR3 protein: CASSFSGQPQHF
CDR3 length: 14; V gene: TRBV9; J gene: TRBJ1-4; CDR3 protein: CASSAQPRGEKLFF
CDR3 length: 14; V gene: TRBV28; J gene: TRBJ1-1; CDR3 protein: CASSGRDRGFFAFF
CDR3 length: 18; V gene: TRBV5-1; J gene: TRBJ1-3; CDR3 protein: CASSLIGGTGGSGNTIYF
CDR3 length: 14; V gene: TRBV29-1; J gene: TRBJ1-4; CDR3 protein: CSVEEQGVREKLFF
CDR3 length: 15; V gene: TRBV13; J gene: TRBJ1-1; CDR3 protein: CASSPTGGWGTEAFF
CDR3 length: 14; V gene: TRBV7-3; J gene: TRBJ2-2; CDR3 protein: CASSLAPNTGELFF
CDR3 length: 14; V gene: TRBV28; J gene: TRBJ2-6; CDR3 protein: CASSLSSGANVLTF
CDR3 length: 16; V gene: TRBV9; J gene: TRBJ2-2; CDR3 protein: CASSARTGMNTGELFF
CDR3 length: 15; V gene: TRBV7-9; J gene: TRBJ2-7; CDR3 protein: CASRSTSGRVDEQYF
CDR3 length: 14; V gene: TRBV9; J gene: TRBJ2-3; CDR3 protein: CASGSGQGTDTQYF
CDR3 length: 15; V gene: TRBV7-2; J gene: TRBJ2-1; CDR3 protein: CASSFRTSGYNEQFF